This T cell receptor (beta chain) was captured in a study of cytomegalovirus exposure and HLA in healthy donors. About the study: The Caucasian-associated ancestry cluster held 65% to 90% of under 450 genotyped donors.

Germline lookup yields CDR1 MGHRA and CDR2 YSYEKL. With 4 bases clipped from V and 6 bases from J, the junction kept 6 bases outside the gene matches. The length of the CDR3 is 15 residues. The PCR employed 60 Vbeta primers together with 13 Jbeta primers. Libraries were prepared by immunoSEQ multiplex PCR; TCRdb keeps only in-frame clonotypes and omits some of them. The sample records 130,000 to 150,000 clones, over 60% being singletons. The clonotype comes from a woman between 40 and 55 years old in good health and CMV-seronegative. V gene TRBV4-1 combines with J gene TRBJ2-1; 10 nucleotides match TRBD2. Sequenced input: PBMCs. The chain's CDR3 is CASSPSERGGNEQFF. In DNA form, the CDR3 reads TGCGCCAGCAGCCCCTCAGAGCGGGGGGGCAATGAGCAGTTCTTC.